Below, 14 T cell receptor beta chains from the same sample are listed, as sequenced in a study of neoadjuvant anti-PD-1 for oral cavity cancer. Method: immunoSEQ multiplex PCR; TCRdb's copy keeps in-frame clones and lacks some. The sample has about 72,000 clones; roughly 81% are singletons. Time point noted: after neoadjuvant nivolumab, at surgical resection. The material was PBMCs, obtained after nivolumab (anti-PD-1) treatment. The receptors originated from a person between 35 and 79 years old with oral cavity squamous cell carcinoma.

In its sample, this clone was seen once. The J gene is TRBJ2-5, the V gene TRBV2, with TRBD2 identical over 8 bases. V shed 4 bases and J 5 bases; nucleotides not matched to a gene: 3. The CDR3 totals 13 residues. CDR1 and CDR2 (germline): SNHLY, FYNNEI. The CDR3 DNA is TGTGCCAGCAGTGCGGGACTAGTGGAGACCCAGTACTTC. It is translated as CASSAGLVETQYF.

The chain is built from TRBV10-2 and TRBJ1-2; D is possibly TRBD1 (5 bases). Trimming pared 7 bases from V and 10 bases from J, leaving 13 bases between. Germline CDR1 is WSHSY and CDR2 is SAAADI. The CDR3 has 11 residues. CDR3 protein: CASKGRTFYTF. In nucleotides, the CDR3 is TGCGCCAGCAAGGGACGGACCTTCTACACCTTC.

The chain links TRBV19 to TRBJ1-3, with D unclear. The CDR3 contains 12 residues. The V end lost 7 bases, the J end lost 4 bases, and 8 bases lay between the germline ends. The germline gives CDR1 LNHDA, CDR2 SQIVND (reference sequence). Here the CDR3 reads CASKGSGNTIYF. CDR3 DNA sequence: TGTGCCAGTAAAGGGTCCGGAAACACCATATATTTT.

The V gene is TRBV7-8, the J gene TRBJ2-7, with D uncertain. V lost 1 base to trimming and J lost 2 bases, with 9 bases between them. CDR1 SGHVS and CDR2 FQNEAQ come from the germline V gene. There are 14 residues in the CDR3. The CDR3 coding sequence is TGTGCCAGCAGCTTAGAAGGTATCGCCTACGAGCAGTACTTC. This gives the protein CASSLEGIAYEQYF.

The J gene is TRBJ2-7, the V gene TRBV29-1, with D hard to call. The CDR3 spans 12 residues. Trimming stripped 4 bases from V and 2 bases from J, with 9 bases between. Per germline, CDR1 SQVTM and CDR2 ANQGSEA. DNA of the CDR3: TGCAGCGTTGGTGACGGAGCCTACGAGCAGTACTTC. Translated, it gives CSVGDGAYEQYF.

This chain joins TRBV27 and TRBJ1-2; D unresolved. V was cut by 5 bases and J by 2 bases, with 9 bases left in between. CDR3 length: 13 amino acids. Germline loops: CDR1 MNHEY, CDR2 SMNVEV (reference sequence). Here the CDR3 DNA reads TGTGCCAGCAGTACAGACTCGAACTATGGCTACACCTTC. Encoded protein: CASSTDSNYGYTF.

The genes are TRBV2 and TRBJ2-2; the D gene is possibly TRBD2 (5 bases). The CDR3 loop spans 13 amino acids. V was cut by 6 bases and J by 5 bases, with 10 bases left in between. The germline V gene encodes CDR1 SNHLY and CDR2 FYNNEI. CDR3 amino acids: CASRSEVTGELFF. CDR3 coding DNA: TGTGCCAGCAGGTCGGAGGTTACCGGGGAGCTGTTTTTT. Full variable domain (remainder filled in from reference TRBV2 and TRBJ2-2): EPEVTQTPSHQVTQMGQEVILRCVPISNHLYFYWYRQILGQKVEFLVSFYNNEISEKSEIFDDQFSVERPDGSNFTLKIRSTKLEDSAMYFCASRSEVTGELFFGEGSRLTVL.

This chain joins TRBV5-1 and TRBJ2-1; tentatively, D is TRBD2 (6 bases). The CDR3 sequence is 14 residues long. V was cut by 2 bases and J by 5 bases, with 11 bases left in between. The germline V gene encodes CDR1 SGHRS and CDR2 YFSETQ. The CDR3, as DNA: TGCGCCAGCAGCTTCTGGACTACCGACAATGAGCAGTTCTTC. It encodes CASSFWTTDNEQFF.

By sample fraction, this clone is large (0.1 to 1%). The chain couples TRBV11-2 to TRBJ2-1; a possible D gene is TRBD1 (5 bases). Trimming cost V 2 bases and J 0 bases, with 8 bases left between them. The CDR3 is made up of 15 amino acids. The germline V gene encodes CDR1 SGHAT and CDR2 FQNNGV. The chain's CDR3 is CASSLTGSSYNEQFF. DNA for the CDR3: TGTGCCAGCAGCTTAACAGGAAGCTCCTACAATGAGCAGTTCTTC.

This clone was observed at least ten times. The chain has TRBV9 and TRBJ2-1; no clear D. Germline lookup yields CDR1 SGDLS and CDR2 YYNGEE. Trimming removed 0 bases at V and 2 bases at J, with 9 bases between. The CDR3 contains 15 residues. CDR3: CASSVGLATYNEQFF. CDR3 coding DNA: TGTGCCAGCAGCGTAGGACTCGCGACCTACAATGAGCAGTTCTTC.

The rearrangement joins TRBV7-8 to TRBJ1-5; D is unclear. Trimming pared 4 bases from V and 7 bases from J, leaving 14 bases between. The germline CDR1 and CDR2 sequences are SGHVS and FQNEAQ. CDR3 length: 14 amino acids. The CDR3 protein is CASSSTAFGQPQHF. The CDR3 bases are TGTGCCAGCAGCTCCACCGCCTTCGGGCAGCCCCAGCATTTT.

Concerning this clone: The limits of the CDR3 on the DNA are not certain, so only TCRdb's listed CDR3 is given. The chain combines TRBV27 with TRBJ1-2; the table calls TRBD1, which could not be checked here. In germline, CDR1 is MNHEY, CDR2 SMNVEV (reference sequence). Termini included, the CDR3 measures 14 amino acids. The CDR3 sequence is CASSTSTGSYGYTF.

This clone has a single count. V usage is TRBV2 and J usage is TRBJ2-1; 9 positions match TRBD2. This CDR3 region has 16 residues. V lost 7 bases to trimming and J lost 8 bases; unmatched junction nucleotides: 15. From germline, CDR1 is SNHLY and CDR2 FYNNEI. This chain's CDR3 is CASTSTGTSRSDEQFF. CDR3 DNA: TGTGCCAGCACCAGCACCGGGACTAGCCGGTCGGATGAGCAGTTCTTC.

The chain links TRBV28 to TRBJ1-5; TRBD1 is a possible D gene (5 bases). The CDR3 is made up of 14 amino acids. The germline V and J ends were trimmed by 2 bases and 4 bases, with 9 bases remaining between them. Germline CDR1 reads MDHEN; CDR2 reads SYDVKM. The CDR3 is CASSLGRANQPQHF. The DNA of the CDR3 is TGTGCCAGCAGTTTAGGCAGGGCTAATCAGCCCCAGCATTTT.